This is a list of T cell receptor beta chains from one sample in a study of beta chain bispecific antibodies for T cell cancers. TCRdb reanalysed the 5' RACE reads using MiXCR and keeps one entry per CDR3 protein. The sample contains roughly 15,000 distinct CDR3 sequences, roughly 2.1% of which appear only once. Antigens of these TCRs are unknown. Sequences were obtained from healthy donor T cells cultured with leukemia cells. The receptors were gathered from a human donor in good health. Some clones in this sample may be carry-over from other donors' samples. The CDR3 runs from the conserved cysteine through the conserved F or W. Each record gives: D gene, V gene, clone size, J gene, CDR3 protein, CDR3 DNA. The D gene is left open where the match is weak. Part of the rows lack a size; the others show once, few, many or a class for expanded clones.

d_call: NA
v_call: TRBV3-1
clone_size: many
j_call: TRBJ1-2
cdr3_aa: CASSPHPTEFDYGYTF
cdr3_nt: TGTGCCAGCAGCCCTCACCCGACAGAGTTCGACTATGGCTACACCTTC

d_call: NA
v_call: TRBV5-1
clone_size: many
j_call: TRBJ2-1
cdr3_aa: CASSLAKTEGFGAYNEQFF
cdr3_nt: TGCGCCAGCAGCTTGGCCAAGACTGAGGGGTTCGGTGCCTACAATGAGCAGTTCTTC

d_call: NA
v_call: TRBV4-1
clone_size: many
j_call: TRBJ2-7
cdr3_aa: CASSHYQGPGDEQYF
cdr3_nt: TGCGCCAGCAGCCATTATCAGGGGCCGGGAGACGAGCAGTACTTC

d_call: NA
v_call: TRBV12-5
clone_size: many
j_call: TRBJ2-3
cdr3_aa: CASGFSVGGPTDTQYF
cdr3_nt: TGTGCTAGTGGTTTTTCGGTGGGGGGGCCAACAGATACGCAGTATTTT

d_call: TRBD1
v_call: TRBV28
clone_size: many
j_call: TRBJ1-2
cdr3_aa: CASRGTGVFGYTF
cdr3_nt: TGTGCCAGCAGGGGGACAGGGGTTTTTGGCTACACCTTC

d_call: NA
v_call: TRBV6-5
clone_size: many
j_call: TRBJ2-2
cdr3_aa: CASSSKTGALFF
cdr3_nt: TGTGCCAGCAGTTCCAAGACAGGTGCGCTGTTTTTT

d_call: TRBD2
v_call: TRBV7-3
clone_size: many
j_call: TRBJ2-3
cdr3_aa: CASSRAGASTDTQYF
cdr3_nt: TGTGCCAGCAGTCGAGCGGGGGCTAGCACAGATACGCAGTATTTT

d_call: TRBD1
v_call: TRBV19
clone_size: many
j_call: TRBJ1-2
cdr3_aa: CASSPGGFSGYTF
cdr3_nt: TGTGCCAGTAGTCCAGGGGGCTTCAGTGGCTACACCTTC

d_call: NA
v_call: TRBV7-9
clone_size: medium-sized
j_call: TRBJ1-4
cdr3_aa: CASSFKIATNEKLFF
cdr3_nt: TGTGCCAGCAGCTTTAAGATTGCAACTAATGAAAAACTGTTTTTT

d_call: TRBD1
v_call: TRBV2
clone_size: many
j_call: TRBJ2-3
cdr3_aa: CASSEGQGLSTDTQYF
cdr3_nt: TGTGCCAGCAGTGAAGGACAGGGGCTCAGCACAGATACGCAGTATTTT

d_call: TRBD1
v_call: TRBV3-1
clone_size: many
j_call: TRBJ2-4
cdr3_aa: CASSQAPGQGDAKNIQYF
cdr3_nt: TGTGCCAGCAGCCAGGCCCCGGGACAGGGTGATGCCAAAAACATTCAGTACTTC

d_call: NA
v_call: TRBV12-3/TRBV12-4
clone_size: medium-sized
j_call: TRBJ2-2
cdr3_aa: CATELQADGELFF
cdr3_nt: TGTGCCACCGAACTACAAGCGGACGGGGAGCTGTTTTTT

d_call: NA
v_call: TRBV5-1
clone_size: medium-sized
j_call: TRBJ1-1
cdr3_aa: CASSLWENTEAFF
cdr3_nt: TGCGCCAGCAGCTTGTGGGAAAACACTGAAGCTTTCTTT

d_call: NA
v_call: TRBV11-2
clone_size: medium-sized
j_call: TRBJ2-7
cdr3_aa: CASSFGGTGQYF
cdr3_nt: TGTGCCAGCAGCTTTGGGGGCACCGGGCAGTACTTC

d_call: NA
v_call: TRBV20-1
clone_size: many
j_call: TRBJ1-1
cdr3_aa: CSASTVLMNTEAFF
cdr3_nt: TGCAGTGCCTCAACCGTCCTCATGAACACTGAAGCTTTCTTT

d_call: NA
v_call: TRBV10-3
clone_size: many
j_call: TRBJ1-1
cdr3_aa: CAISMTGNTEAFF
cdr3_nt: TGTGCCATCAGTATGACGGGGAACACTGAAGCTTTCTTT

d_call: NA
v_call: TRBV10-3
clone_size: many
j_call: TRBJ2-7
cdr3_aa: CAISESPGASYEQYF
cdr3_nt: TGTGCCATCAGTGAGTCTCCAGGAGCCTCCTACGAGCAGTACTTC

d_call: NA
v_call: TRBV6-2/TRBV6-3
clone_size: many
j_call: TRBJ1-3
cdr3_aa: CASTPAFGNENTIYF
cdr3_nt: TGTGCCAGCACCCCGGCATTCGGAAATGAAAACACCATATATTTT

d_call: TRBD1
v_call: TRBV5-1
clone_size: NA
j_call: TRBJ2-1
cdr3_aa: CTSSPGQGGSDEQFF
cdr3_nt: TGCACCAGCAGCCCGGGACAGGGGGGTTCGGATGAGCAGTTCTTC

d_call: NA
v_call: TRBV29-1
clone_size: many
j_call: TRBJ2-3
cdr3_aa: CSVEAPDTQYF
cdr3_nt: TGCAGCGTTGAAGCCCCAGATACGCAGTATTTT

d_call: NA
v_call: TRBV12-3/TRBV12-4
clone_size: many
j_call: TRBJ2-7
cdr3_aa: CASSLRSLYEQYF
cdr3_nt: TGTGCCAGCAGTTTACGGTCCTTATACGAGCAGTACTTC

d_call: NA
v_call: TRBV12-3/TRBV12-4
clone_size: many
j_call: TRBJ2-7
cdr3_aa: CASASLGAEQYF
cdr3_nt: TGTGCCAGCGCTTCTTTGGGAGCCGAGCAGTACTTC